Listed here are 16 T cell receptor beta chains from one sample, sequenced in a study of T-cell memory formation after mild COVID-19. TCRdb re-derived calls from the 5' RACE reads in MiXCR, one entry per CDR3 protein. The sample carries nearly 110,000 distinct CDR3 sequences, 9.5% to 15% recorded once. The sample taken for sequencing was PBMCs or a T cell subset sorted from them (not recorded which). These receptors all stem from an adult woman who had mild COVID-19 (a few samples of this study predate the infection). Cell type and time point are not known.

The V gene is TRBV11-2, the J gene TRBJ2-2; no reliable D call. V was clipped by 4 bases and J by 0 bases, with 15 bases between them. The CDR3 spans 17 residues. Germline values: CDR1 SGHAT, CDR2 FQNNGV. The CDR3 coding sequence is TGTGCCAGCAGCTCTTGGGTTGCGCCTACGAACACCGGGGAGCTGTTTTTT. This sequence encodes CASSSWVAPTNTGELFF.

V is TRBV5-5 and J is TRBJ2-7; tentatively, D is TRBD1 (6 bases). Deletions cut 0 bases from V and 3 bases from J, with 7 bases between. The CDR3 length is 13 residues. Germline-derived CDR1 and CDR2 are SGHKS and YYEKEE (reference sequence). The chain's CDR3 is CASSLARGYEQYF. For the CDR3, the DNA is TGTGCCAGCAGCTTGGCCAGGGGCTACGAGCAGTACTTC.

The CDR3 loop is CAISPRAAGRSQPQHF. Written as DNA, the CDR3 is TGTGCCATCAGTCCTCGGGCCGCAGGCCGCAGCCAGCCCCAGCATTTT. The rearrangement joins TRBV10-3 to TRBJ1-5, with no clear D. V was clipped by 5 bases and J by 7 bases, with 21 bases between them. Germline CDR1 reads ENHRY; CDR2 reads SYGVKD. This CDR3 comprises 16 residues.

This clonotype was observed a few times. The V call is TRBV7-2, the J call TRBJ2-7; 9 bases are a match to TRBD2. V lost 5 bases, J lost 3 bases, and 8 bases stayed unmatched. The CDR3 is 15 residues long. Germline V gene lookup returns CDR1 SGHTA and CDR2 FQGNSA. CDR3 nucleotide sequence: TGTGCCAGCAGCCTTCTTAGACTAGCGGACTACGAGCAGTACTTC. Translated: CASSLLRLADYEQYF.

This clonotype was picked up many times. The V and J genes are TRBV9 and TRBJ2-1, with 12 bases that match TRBD2. The CDR3 consists of 17 residues. Germline CDR1 is SGDLS and CDR2 is YYNGEE. V lost 0 bases to trimming and J lost 6 bases; unmatched junction nucleotides: 7. The CDR3 DNA reads TGTGCCAGCAGCGTAGCTTCTGGACTAGCGGGGAGCAATGAGCAGTTCTTC. Its translation: CASSVASGLAGSNEQFF.

This clonotype was observed a few times. The chain joins TRBV24-1 to TRBJ2-3; 14 positions match TRBD2. Germline CDR1 and CDR2: KGHDR and SFDVKD. This CDR3 region has 18 residues. J was trimmed by 5 bases and V by 3 bases; bases with no gene match: 9. The CDR3 DNA follows: TGTGCCACCAGTGATGCGGGCCGACTAGCGGGAGGGGGAGATACGCAGTATTTT. Its translation: CATSDAGRLAGGGDTQYF.

This clonotype was recorded at least ten times. The rearrangement uses TRBV7-9 and TRBJ2-1; 8 nucleotides line up with TRBD2. Germline V gives CDR1 SEHNR, CDR2 FQNEAQ (reference sequence). This CDR3 comprises 16 residues. The CDR3 sequence: CAVRGLAGPPYNEQFF. CDR3 nucleotides: TGTGCGGTGAGAGGGCTAGCGGGCCCCCCCTACAATGAGCAGTTCTTC.

For the CDR3, the DNA is TGTGCCAGCAGCCTCCCCTCCCACAGGGAGCAGTTCTTC. This gives the protein CASSLPSHREQFF. The J gene is TRBJ2-1, the V gene TRBV5-5; TRBD1 is a possible D gene (5 bases). V lost 4 bases and J 10 bases, leaving 15 bases between the germline ends. The CDR3 consists of 13 residues. Germline V gene lookup returns CDR1 SGHKS and CDR2 YYEKEE (reference sequence).

The V and J genes are TRBV3-1 and TRBJ1-2; D might be TRBD1 (5 bases). The V and J ends lost 0 bases and 4 bases respectively, with 12 bases between them. The CDR3 loop spans 15 amino acids. Germline V gene sequence: CDR1 LGHDT, CDR2 YNNKEL (reference sequence). The CDR3 here is CASSQDLGPGYGYTF. The CDR3 bases are TGTGCCAGCAGCCAAGATTTGGGGCCGGGCTATGGCTACACCTTC.

CDR3 region: CASSRWDSLNYGYTF. Here the CDR3 DNA reads TGTGCCAGTAGTCGTTGGGACAGCCTTAACTATGGCTACACCTTC. This rearrangement joins TRBV19 to TRBJ1-2; 7 bases align to TRBD1. Germline CDR1 LNHDA, CDR2 SQIVND (reference sequence). V was pared by 5 bases and J by 1 base, with 7 bases of the junction left unmatched. The CDR3 covers 15 residues.

This clonotype was detected ten times or more. This sequence joins TRBV29-1 and TRBJ1-2; 8 nucleotides match TRBD1. The CDR3 is 12 residues long. With V trimmed by 3 bases and J by 3 bases, 0 bases remained unmatched. CDR1 is SQVTM, CDR2 ANQGSEA, per germline. The CDR3 protein is CSVEDRDYGYTF. For the CDR3, the DNA is TGCAGCGTTGAGGACAGGGACTATGGCTACACCTTC.

This chain connects TRBV7-8 to TRBJ2-2, with D tentatively TRBD1 (6 bases). Trimming shortened V by 5 bases and J by 2 bases, and 21 bases separated the two germline ends. CDR3 length: 18 amino acids. The germline CDR1 and CDR2 sequences are SGHVS and FQNEAQ. Written as DNA, the CDR3 is TGTGCCAGCAGCACCCTTTTTGGGGCAGGGGATAACACCGGGGAGCTGTTTTTT. Residues: CASSTLFGAGDNTGELFF. Variable domain in full (rest from reference TRBV7-8 and TRBJ2-2): GAGVSQSPRYKVAKRGQDVALRCDPISGHVSLFWYQQALGQGPEFLTYFQNEAQLDKSGLPSDRFFAERPEGSVSTLKIQRTQQEDSAVYLCASSTLFGAGDNTGELFFGEGSRLTVL.

The chain uses TRBV15 and TRBJ1-1; D is uncertain. The CDR3 totals 15 residues. In germline, CDR1 is LNHNV, CDR2 YYDKDF (reference sequence). Trimming removed 5 bases at V and 1 base at J, with 14 bases between. The DNA for the CDR3 is TGTGCCACCAGCCACGACATTATTCGGAACACTGAAGCTTTCTTT. Translation: CATSHDIIRNTEAFF. Filled out from reference TRBV15 and TRBJ1-1, the complete variable domain reads DAMVIQNPRYQVTQFGKPVTLSCSQTLNHNVMYWYQQKSSQAPKLLFHYYDKDFNNEADTPDNFQSRRPNTSFCFLDIRSPGLGDTAMYLCATSHDIIRNTEAFFGQGTRLTVV.

This clonotype was seen a few times. One end of the junction is discordant with germline, which a read error may explain. The DNA of the CDR3 is TGTGCTAGCAGCCCGGAGCAGGGGGTTCAATACGAGCAGTACTTC. Translation: CASSPEQGVQYEQYF. The chain employs TRBV7-7 and TRBJ2-7; 7 bases are shared with TRBD1. Germline CDR1 is SSHAT and CDR2 is FNYEAQ (reference sequence). This CDR3 is built from 15 residues.

This clonotype was counted ten times or more. The chain carries TRBV7-8 and TRBJ2-1; the match to TRBD1 covers 7 bases. The CDR3 is 15 residues long. CDR1 and CDR2 (germline): SGHVS, FQNEAQ. V was clipped by 0 bases and J by 2 bases; unmatched bases: 1. For the CDR3, the DNA is TGTGCCAGCAGCTTAGCACAGGGGACCTACAATGAGCAGTTCTTC. Protein: CASSLAQGTYNEQFF. Full variable domain (missing parts from reference TRBV7-8 and TRBJ2-1): GAGVSQSPRYKVAKRGQDVALRCDPISGHVSLFWYQQALGQGPEFLTYFQNEAQLDKSGLPSDRFFAERPEGSVSTLKIQRTQQEDSAVYLCASSLAQGTYNEQFFGPGTRLTVL.

This clonotype has a count of ten or more. The chain has TRBV15 and TRBJ2-7, with D possibly matching TRBD2 (6 bases). The ends were cut back, 3 bases at V and 5 bases at J, with 14 bases in the middle. The CDR3 spans 14 residues. The germline CDR1 and CDR2 sequences are LNHNV and YYDKDF (reference sequence). CDR3 residues: CATSSAGGWDEQYF. The CDR3 region has the DNA TGTGCCACCAGCAGTGCTGGGGGGTGGGACGAGCAGTACTTC.